One T cell receptor (beta chain) is described in this entry. This entry is derived from a study of T cells after yellow fever vaccination. TCRdb used MiXCR to reprocess the 5' RACE reads, holding one entry per CDR3 protein. In the table there are around 400,000 distinct CDR3 sequences, 9.5% to 13% of which are singletons. The CDR3 covers 12 residues. Germline V lookup: CDR1 MNHEY, CDR2 SVGEGT. V was pared by 7 bases and J by 1 base, with 7 bases between. The V and J genes are TRBV6-2 or TRBV6-3 and TRBJ1-1, with unresolved D. The clonotype originates from a man younger than 35 who received the YFV17D yellow fever vaccine. The sample consisted of PBMCs, taken on the day of the first yellow fever vaccination. The CDR3 loop reads CASTRANTEAFF. CDR3 bases: TGTGCCAGCACCCGGGCGAACACTGAAGCTTTCTTT.